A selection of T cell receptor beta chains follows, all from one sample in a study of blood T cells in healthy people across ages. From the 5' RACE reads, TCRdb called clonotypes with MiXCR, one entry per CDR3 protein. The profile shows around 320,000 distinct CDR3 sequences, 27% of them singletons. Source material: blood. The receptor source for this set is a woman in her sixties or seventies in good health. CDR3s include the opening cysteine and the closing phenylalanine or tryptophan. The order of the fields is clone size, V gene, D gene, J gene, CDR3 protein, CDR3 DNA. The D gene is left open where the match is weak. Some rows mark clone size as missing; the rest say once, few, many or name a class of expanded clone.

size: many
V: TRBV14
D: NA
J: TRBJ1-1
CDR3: CASSQDRNTEAFF
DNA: TGTGCCAGCAGCCAAGACAGGAACACTGAAGCTTTCTTT

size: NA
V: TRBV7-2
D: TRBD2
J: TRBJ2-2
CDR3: CASSSLLAGPNTGELFF
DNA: TGTGCCAGCAGCTCTCTACTAGCGGGGCCGAACACCGGGGAGCTGTTTTTT

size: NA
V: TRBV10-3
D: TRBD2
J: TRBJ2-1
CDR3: CAIRMTSGSYNEQFF
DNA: TGTGCCATCAGAATGACTAGCGGCTCCTACAATGAGCAGTTCTTC

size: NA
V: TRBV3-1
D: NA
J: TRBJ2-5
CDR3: CASSPNGRMVGGETQYF
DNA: TGTGCCAGCAGCCCAAACGGGAGAATGGTTGGGGGAGAGACCCAGTACTTC

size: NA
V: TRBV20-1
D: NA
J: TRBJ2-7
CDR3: CSARFRDRNYEQYF
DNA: TGCAGTGCTAGATTCCGGGACCGAAACTACGAGCAGTACTTC

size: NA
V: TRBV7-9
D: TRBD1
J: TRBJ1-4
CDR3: CASSPGTGDPTNEKLFF
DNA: TGTGCCAGCAGCCCCGGGACAGGAGATCCCACGAATGAAAAACTGTTTTTT

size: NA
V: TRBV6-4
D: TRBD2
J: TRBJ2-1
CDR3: CASMTSGCYNEQFF
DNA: TGTGCCAGTATGACTAGCGGATGTTACAATGAGCAGTTCTTC

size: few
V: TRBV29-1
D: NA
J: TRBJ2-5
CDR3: CSAGRGDLGETQYF
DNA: TGCAGCGCCGGTCGGGGAGATTTGGGAGAGACCCAGTACTTC

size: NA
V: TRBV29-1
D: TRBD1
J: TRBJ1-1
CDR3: CSVHRDRNTEAFF
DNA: TGCAGCGTTCACAGGGACAGGAACACTGAAGCTTTCTTT

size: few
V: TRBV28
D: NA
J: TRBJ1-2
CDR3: CASSFGYYGYTF
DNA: TGTGCCAGCAGTTTTGGATACTATGGCTACACCTTC

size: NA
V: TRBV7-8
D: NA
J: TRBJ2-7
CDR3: CASSLPKDYEQYF
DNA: TGTGCCAGCAGCTTACCAAAGGACTACGAGCAGTACTTC

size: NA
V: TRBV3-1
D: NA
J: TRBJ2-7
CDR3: CASSLVGHIYEQYF
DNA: TGTGCCAGCAGCCTCGTCGGACACATCTACGAGCAGTACTTC

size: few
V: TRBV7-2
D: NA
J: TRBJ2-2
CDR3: CASSRAVANTGELFF
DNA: TGTGCCAGCAGCCGAGCGGTCGCGAACACCGGGGAGCTGTTTTTT

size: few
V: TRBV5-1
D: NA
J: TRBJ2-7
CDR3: CASSLAPEGEQYF
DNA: TGCGCCAGCAGCTTGGCCCCCGAGGGCGAGCAGTACTTC

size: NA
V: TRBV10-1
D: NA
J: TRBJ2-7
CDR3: CASSDHRGGEQYF
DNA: TGCGCCAGCAGTGACCACCGTGGGGGCGAGCAGTACTTC

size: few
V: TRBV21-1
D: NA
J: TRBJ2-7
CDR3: CASSKEAPGLNMSLYEQYF
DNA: TGTGCCAGCAGCAAAGAGGCCCCGGGACTGAACATGTCCTTATACGAGCAGTACTTC

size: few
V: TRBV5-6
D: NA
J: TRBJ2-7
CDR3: CASSLVISRGEQYF
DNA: TGTGCCAGCAGCTTGGTGATCTCTCGGGGTGAGCAGTACTTC

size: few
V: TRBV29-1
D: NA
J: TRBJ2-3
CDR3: CSVSPPGKDTQYF
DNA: TGCAGCGTTAGCCCCCCCGGAAAAGATACGCAGTATTTT

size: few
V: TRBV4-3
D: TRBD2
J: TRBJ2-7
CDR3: CASSQLAGDSYEQYF
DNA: TGCGCCAGCAGCCAGCTAGCGGGTGATTCCTACGAGCAGTACTTC

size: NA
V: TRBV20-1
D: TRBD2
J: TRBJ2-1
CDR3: CSARGSGTRGNEQFF
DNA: TGCAGTGCTAGAGGCTCTGGGACTAGAGGCAATGAGCAGTTCTTC

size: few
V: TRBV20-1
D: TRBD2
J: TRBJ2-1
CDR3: CSARDPRSGRGNEQFF
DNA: TGCAGTGCTAGAGACCCCAGGAGCGGGAGGGGCAATGAGCAGTTCTTC

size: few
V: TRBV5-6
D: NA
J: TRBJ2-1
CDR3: CASSVGTNLHGDEQFF
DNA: TGTGCCAGCAGCGTCGGGACCAACCTTCATGGGGATGAGCAGTTCTTC

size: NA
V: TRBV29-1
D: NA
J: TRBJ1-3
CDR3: CSVGNSGTDPTSSGNTIYF
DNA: TGCAGCGTTGGGAATTCCGGGACGGACCCAACCAGCTCTGGAAACACCATATATTTT

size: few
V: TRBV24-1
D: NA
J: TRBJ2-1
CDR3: CATSAARDYNEQFF
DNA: TGTGCCACCAGTGCTGCGCGGGACTACAATGAGCAGTTCTTC

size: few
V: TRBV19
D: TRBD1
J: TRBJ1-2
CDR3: CASSIPGQVSYGYTF
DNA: TGTGCCAGTAGTATACCGGGACAGGTATCCTATGGCTACACCTTC

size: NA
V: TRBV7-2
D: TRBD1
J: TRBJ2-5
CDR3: CASSADRGLETQYF
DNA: TGTGCCAGCAGCGCCGACAGGGGTCTAGAGACCCAGTACTTC

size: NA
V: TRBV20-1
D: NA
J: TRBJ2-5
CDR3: CSARGTEQETQYF
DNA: TGCAGTGCTAGAGGGACAGAACAAGAGACCCAGTACTTC

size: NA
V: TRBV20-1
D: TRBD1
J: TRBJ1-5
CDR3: CSARTTGRSNQPQHF
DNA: TGCAGTGCTAGAACGACAGGGAGGAGCAATCAGCCCCAGCATTTT

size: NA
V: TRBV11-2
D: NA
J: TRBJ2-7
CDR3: CASSFPPPVAYEQYF
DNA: TGTGCCAGCAGCTTCCCCCCTCCAGTTGCCTACGAGCAGTACTTC

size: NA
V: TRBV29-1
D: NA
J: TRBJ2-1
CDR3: CSVEKVSSYNEQFF
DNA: TGCAGCGTCGAAAAGGTGTCCTCCTACAATGAGCAGTTCTTC

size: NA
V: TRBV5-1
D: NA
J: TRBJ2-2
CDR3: CASSLAGVVNTGELFF
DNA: TGCGCCAGCAGCTTGGCTGGGGTAGTGAACACCGGGGAGCTGTTTTTT

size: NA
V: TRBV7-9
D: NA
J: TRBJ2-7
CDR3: CATDKNTCEQYF
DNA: TGCGCCACCGACAAAAACACCTGTGAGCAGTACTTC

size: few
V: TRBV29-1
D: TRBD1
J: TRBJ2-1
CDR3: CSGTGLSEQFF
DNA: TGCAGCGGGACAGGGTTAAGTGAGCAGTTCTTC

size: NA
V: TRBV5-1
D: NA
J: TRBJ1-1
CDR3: CASSLAGWTRNTEAFF
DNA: TGCGCCAGCAGCTTGGCCGGTTGGACCCGGAACACTGAAGCTTTCTTT

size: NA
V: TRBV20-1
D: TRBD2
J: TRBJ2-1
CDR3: CSAIRTSGRIEQFF
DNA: TGCAGTGCCATTCGGACTAGCGGGAGAATTGAGCAGTTCTTC

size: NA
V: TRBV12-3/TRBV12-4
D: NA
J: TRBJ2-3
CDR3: CASSDDLFRRADTQYF
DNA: TGTGCCAGCAGCGACGACCTGTTCCGTCGGGCCGATACGCAGTATTTT

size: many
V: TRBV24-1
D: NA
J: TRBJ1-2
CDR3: CATGDGRGYTF
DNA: TGTGCCACCGGAGACGGGCGCGGCTACACCTTC

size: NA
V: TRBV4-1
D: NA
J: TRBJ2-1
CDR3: CASSQGVIGNEQFF
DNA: TGCGCCAGCAGCCAAGGTGTCATAGGCAATGAGCAGTTCTTC

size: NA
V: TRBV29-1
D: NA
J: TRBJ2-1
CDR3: CSVGDLRWGNEQFF
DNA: TGCAGCGTTGGGGACCTCCGATGGGGCAATGAGCAGTTCTTC

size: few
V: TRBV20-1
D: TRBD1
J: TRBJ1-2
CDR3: CSASDRGPRWNYGYTF
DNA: TGCAGTGCTAGTGACAGGGGGCCGAGGTGGAACTATGGCTACACCTTC

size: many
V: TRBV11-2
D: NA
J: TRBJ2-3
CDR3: CASAISRRGPDTQYF
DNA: TGTGCCAGCGCCATCTCTCGCCGAGGGCCAGATACGCAGTATTTT

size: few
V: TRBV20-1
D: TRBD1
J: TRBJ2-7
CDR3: CSAPKEQGTSLSYGQYF
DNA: TGCAGTGCTCCGAAAGAACAGGGGACGTCCCTATCCTACGGGCAGTACTTC

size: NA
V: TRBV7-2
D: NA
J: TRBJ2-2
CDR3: CASSSGRSPGELFF
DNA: TGTGCCAGCAGCTCCGGACGGAGTCCCGGGGAGCTGTTTTTT

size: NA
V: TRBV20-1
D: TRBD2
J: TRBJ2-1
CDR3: CSAEDRRGLAGVNEQFF
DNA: TGCAGTGCCGAGGACAGGAGGGGACTAGCGGGAGTCAATGAGCAGTTCTTC

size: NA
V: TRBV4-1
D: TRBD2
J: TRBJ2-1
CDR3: CASSPGTSGRMDEQFF
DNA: TGCGCCAGCAGCCCCGGGACTAGCGGGAGGATGGATGAGCAGTTCTTC

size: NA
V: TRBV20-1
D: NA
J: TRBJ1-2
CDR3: CSAQSDGQGRGYTF
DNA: TGCAGTGCTCAAAGCGACGGTCAAGGACGCGGCTACACCTTC

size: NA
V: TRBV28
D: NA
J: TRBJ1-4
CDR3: CASSLRTGPEGLFF
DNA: TGTGCCAGCAGTTTGCGAACGGGCCCCGAGGGACTGTTTTTT

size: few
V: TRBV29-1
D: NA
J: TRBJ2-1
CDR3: CSVEDPTAAHNEQFF
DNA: TGCAGCGTTGAAGATCCCACGGCCGCACACAATGAGCAGTTCTTC

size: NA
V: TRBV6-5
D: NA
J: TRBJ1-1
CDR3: CASKNRENTEAFF
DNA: TGTGCCAGCAAAAATCGGGAGAACACTGAAGCTTTCTTT

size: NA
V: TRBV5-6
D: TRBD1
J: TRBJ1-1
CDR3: CASSSARDSRNTEAFF
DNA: TGTGCCAGCAGCTCGGCCCGGGACAGCCGAAACACTGAAGCTTTCTTT

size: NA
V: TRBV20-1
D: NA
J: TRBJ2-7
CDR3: CSATGPDLKAYEQYF
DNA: TGCAGTGCTACAGGCCCAGACTTAAAAGCCTACGAGCAGTACTTC

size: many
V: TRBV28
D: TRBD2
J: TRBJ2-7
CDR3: CASSLSGTSSYEQYF
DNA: TGTGCCAGCAGTTTATCCGGGACTAGTTCCTACGAGCAGTACTTC

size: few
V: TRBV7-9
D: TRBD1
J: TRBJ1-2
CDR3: CASSPTGTGVSYGYTF
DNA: TGTGCCAGCAGCCCCACCGGGACAGGGGTTTCCTATGGCTACACCTTC

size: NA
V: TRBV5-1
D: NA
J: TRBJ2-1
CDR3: CASSLAQQLQGHEQFF
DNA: TGCGCCAGCAGCTTGGCCCAGCAGCTACAGGGCCATGAGCAGTTCTTC

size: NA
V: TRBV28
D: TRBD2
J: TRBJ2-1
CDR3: CASSTSGRARANEQFF
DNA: TGTGCCAGCAGCACTAGCGGGAGGGCCAGAGCCAATGAGCAGTTCTTC

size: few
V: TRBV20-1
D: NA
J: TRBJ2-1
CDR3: CSSYSGHNEQFF
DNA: TGCAGTTCTTATTCAGGGCACAATGAGCAGTTCTTC

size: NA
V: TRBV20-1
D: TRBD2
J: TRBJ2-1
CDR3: CSARGTSGNYNEQFF
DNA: TGCAGTGCTAGAGGTACTAGCGGTAACTACAATGAGCAGTTCTTC

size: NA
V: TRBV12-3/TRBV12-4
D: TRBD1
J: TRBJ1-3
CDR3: CASRGTAGNTIYF
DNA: TGTGCCAGCAGGGGGACAGCTGGAAACACCATATATTTT

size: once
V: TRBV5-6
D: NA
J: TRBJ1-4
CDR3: CASSFLTGGEKLFF
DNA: TGTGCCAGCAGCTTTTTGACAGGAGGCGAAAAACTGTTTTTT